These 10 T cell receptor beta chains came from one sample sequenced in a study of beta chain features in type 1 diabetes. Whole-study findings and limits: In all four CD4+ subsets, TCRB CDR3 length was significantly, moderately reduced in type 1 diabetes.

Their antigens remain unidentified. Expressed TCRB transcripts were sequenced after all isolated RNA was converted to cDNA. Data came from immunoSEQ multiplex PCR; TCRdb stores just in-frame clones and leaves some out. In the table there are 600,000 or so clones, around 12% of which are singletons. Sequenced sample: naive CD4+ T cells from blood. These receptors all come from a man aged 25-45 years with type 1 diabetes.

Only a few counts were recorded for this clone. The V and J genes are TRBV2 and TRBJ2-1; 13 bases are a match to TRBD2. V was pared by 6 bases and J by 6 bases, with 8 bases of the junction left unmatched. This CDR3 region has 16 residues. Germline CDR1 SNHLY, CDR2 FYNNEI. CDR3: CASRGPGTSGANEQFF. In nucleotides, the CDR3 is TGTGCCAGCAGAGGCCCCGGGACTAGCGGGGCCAATGAGCAGTTCTTC.

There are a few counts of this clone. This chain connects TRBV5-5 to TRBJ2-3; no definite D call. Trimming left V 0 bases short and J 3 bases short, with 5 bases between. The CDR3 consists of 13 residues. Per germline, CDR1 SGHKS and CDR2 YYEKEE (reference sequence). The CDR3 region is CASSLGTTDTQYF. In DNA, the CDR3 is TGTGCCAGCAGCTTGGGGACGACAGATACGCAGTATTTT.

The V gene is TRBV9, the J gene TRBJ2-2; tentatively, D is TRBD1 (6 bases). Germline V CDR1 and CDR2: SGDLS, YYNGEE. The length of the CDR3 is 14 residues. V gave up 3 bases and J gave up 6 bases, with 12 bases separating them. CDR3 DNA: TGTGCCAGCAGCGGGGGGCCCGGACCCGGGGAGCTGTTTTTT. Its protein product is CASSGGPGPGELFF.

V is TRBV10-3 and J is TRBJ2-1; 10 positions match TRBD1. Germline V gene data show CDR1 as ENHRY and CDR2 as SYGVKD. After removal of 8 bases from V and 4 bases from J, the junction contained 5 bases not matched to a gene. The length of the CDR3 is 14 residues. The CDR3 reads CAILRQGAYNEQFF. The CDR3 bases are TGTGCCATCCTTAGACAGGGGGCTTACAATGAGCAGTTCTTC.

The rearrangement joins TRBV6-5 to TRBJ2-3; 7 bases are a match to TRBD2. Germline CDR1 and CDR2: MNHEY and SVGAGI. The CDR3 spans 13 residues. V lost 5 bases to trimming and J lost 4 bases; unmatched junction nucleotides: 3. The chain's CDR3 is CASSSGAPDTQYF. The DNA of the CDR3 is TGTGCCAGCAGTAGCGGGGCCCCAGATACGCAGTATTTT.

The CDR3 reads CASSLRAGDSYEQYF. CDR3 nucleotide sequence: TGTGCCAGCAGCTTAAGGGCCGGGGACTCCTACGAGCAGTACTTC. The chain is built from TRBV7-9 and TRBJ2-7, with D perhaps TRBD2 (5 bases). The V gene's germline CDR1 is SEHNR and CDR2 FQNEAQ (reference sequence). V dropped 2 bases and J dropped 0 bases, with 11 bases sitting between them. This CDR3 spans 15 amino acids. The variable domain in full, with the rest retrieved from reference TRBV7-9 and TRBJ2-7, is DTGVSQNPRHKITKRGQNVTFRCDPISEHNRLYWYRQTLGQGPEFLTYFQNEAQLEKSRLLSDRFSAERPKGSFSTLEIQRTEQGDSAMYLCASSLRAGDSYEQYFGPGTRLTVT.

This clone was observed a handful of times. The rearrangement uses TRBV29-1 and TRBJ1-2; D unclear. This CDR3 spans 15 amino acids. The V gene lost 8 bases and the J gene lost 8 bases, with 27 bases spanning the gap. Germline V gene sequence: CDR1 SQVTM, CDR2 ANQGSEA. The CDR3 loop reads CSSEPDSDVIGGYTF. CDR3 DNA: TGCAGCAGTGAGCCCGACTCAGATGTCATTGGCGGCTACACCTTC.

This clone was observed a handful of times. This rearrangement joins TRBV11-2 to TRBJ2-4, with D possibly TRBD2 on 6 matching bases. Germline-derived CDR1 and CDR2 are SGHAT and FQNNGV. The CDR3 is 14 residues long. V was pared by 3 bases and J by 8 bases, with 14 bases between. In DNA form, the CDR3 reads TGTGCCAGCAGCTTGGGTAGCAGGGAGGACATTCAGTACTTC. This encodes CASSLGSREDIQYF.

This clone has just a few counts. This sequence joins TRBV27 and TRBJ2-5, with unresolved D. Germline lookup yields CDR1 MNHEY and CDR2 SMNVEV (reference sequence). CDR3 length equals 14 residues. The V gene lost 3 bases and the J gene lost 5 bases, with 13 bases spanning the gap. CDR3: CASSLMGKRETQYF. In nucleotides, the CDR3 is TGTGCCAGCAGTTTGATGGGGAAAAGGGAGACCCAGTACTTC.

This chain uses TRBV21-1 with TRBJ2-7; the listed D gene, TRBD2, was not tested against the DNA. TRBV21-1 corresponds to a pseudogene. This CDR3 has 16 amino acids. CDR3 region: CASSKEPVSGAYEQYF. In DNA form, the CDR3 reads TGTGCCAGCAGCAAAGAACCGGTTAGCGGGGCCTACGAGCAGTACTTC.